The 30 T cell receptor beta chains in this list originate from one sample, sequenced in a study of T cells in Graves' hyperthyroidism and ophthalmopathy (dated by TCRdb to the late 2010s). The library was obtained by multiplex PCR. The instrument given in TCRdb is Illumina HiSeq 2000. Amplification of TCR beta CDR3 regions was carried out from RNA transcripts. For the first round of RT-PCR on the TCR CDR3, the HTBI primer set was used together with the Qiagen OneStep RT-PCR kit. The public reads were reprocessed in TCRdb via fastp at Q25 and MiXCR, keeping in-frame beta chains. For every CDR3 protein sequence, its rows merge into one entry that carries the most common genes and DNA. In all, the sample holds approximately 700,000 distinct CDR3 sequences, and 45% of those were seen once. About 7.7% of the sample lies in the top ten. The sequenced sample consisted of peripheral blood or thyroid tissue (not recorded which). Receptors originate from an adult man with Graves' disease, either hyperthyroidism or ophthalmopathy (not recorded which).

The sample holds many counts of this clonotype. The chain recombines TRBV2 with TRBJ2-5; TRBD2 matches 12 bases. V trimming: 10 bases; J trimming: 3 bases; junction bases outside the gene matches: 9. The CDR3 has 15 amino acids. Germline assignment: CDR1 SNHLY and CDR2 FYNNEI. Here the CDR3 reads CATHSGLAGKETQYF. CDR3 sequence (DNA): TGTGCCACCCACAGTGGACTAGCGGGGAAAGAGACCCAGTACTTC.

The chain is built from TRBV29-1 and TRBJ1-3; D perhaps matches TRBD1 (5 bases). CDR3 length equals 11 residues. Trimming took 3 bases from V and 7 from J, leaving 7 bases between them. Germline assignment: CDR1 SQVTM and CDR2 ANQGSEA. This chain's CDR3 is CSVEAGNTIYF. CDR3 DNA: TGCAGCGTTGAGGCAGGGAACACCATATATTTT.

This clonotype was seen at least ten times. The CDR3 nucleotides are TGTGCCAGCAGCCCAACAGGGTTAGCAAATCAGCCCCAGCATTTT. Amino acids: CASSPTGLANQPQHF. The chain couples TRBV7-8 to TRBJ1-5; D is possibly TRBD1 (6 bases). The CDR3 totals 15 residues. In germline, CDR1 is SGHVS, CDR2 FQNEAQ. Trimming shortened V by 5 bases and J by 4 bases, and 15 bases separated the two germline ends.

In this sample, this clonotype turned up a few times. The genes are TRBV7-9 and TRBJ1-6; 8 nucleotides line up with TRBD1. Germline lookup yields CDR1 SEHNR and CDR2 FQNEAQ (reference sequence). The CDR3 spans 15 residues. Trimming removed 4 bases from V and 8 bases from J; junction bases left unmatched: 7. The DNA for the CDR3 is TGTGCCAGCAGCTCCACAGGGGGAGGGCATTCACCCCTCCACTTT. It encodes CASSSTGGGHSPLHF.

This clonotype has ten or more counts. V usage is TRBV7-2 and J usage is TRBJ1-6; unclear D gene. CDR3 length equals 13 residues. Per germline, CDR1 SGHTA and CDR2 FQGNSA. The V end was cut by 6 bases, the J end by 10 bases, with 13 bases between. The DNA of the CDR3 is TGTGCCAGCAGGGGAGAGGTTGGCTCACCCCTCCACTTT. It yields the protein CASRGEVGSPLHF. Looking up the rest from reference TRBV7-2 and TRBJ1-6 gives the full variable domain: GAGVSQSPSNKVTEKGKDVELRCDPISGHTALYWYRQSLGQGLEFLIYFQGNSAPDKSGLPSDRFSAERTGGSVSTLTIQRTQQEDSAVYLCASRGEVGSPLHFGNGTRLTVT.

The rearrangement uses TRBV7-6 and TRBJ1-1; a weak D match, TRBD1 (6 bases). This CDR3 comprises 17 residues. V was cut by 5 bases and J by 1 base, with 20 bases left in between. The germline CDR1 and CDR2 sequences are SGHVS and FNYEAQ. The CDR3 loop reads CASSLDPQGRWNTEAFF. DNA for the CDR3: TGTGCCAGCAGCCTAGACCCCCAGGGGAGATGGAACACTGAAGCTTTCTTT. Looking up the rest from reference TRBV7-6 and TRBJ1-1 gives the full variable domain: GAGVSQSPRYKVTKRGQDVALRCDPISGHVSLYWYRQALGQGPEFLTYFNYEAQQDKSGLPNDRFSAERPEGSISTLTIQRTEQRDSAMYRCASSLDPQGRWNTEAFFGQGTRLTVV.

V and J are TRBV7-3 and TRBJ1-6, with D perhaps TRBD1 (6 bases). Trimming took off 2 bases at V and 8 bases at J, with 10 bases between the two ends. The CDR3 is 14 residues long. The V gene's germline CDR1 is SGHTA and CDR2 FQGTGA. CDR3 sequence reads: CASSLAGHDSPLHF. Written as DNA, the CDR3 is TGTGCCAGCAGCTTAGCGGGACACGATTCACCCCTCCACTTT.

This clonotype was detected a few times. V gene TRBV12-3 or TRBV12-4 combines with J gene TRBJ1-2, with a possible D match to TRBD1 (5 bases). This CDR3 is built from 13 residues. V lost 6 bases to trimming and J lost 7 bases, with 15 bases between them. The CDR3 region has the DNA TGTGCCAGCAGAACGACAGTTTTCTCTGGCTACACCTTC. This gives the protein CASRTTVFSGYTF.

This chain connects TRBV10-3 to TRBJ2-1; D is undetermined. The CDR3 is 12 residues long. Trimming left V 7 bases short and J 7 bases short, with 11 bases between. Germline CDR1 ENHRY, CDR2 SYGVKD. The CDR3 is CAITTILNEQFF. The CDR3 DNA is TGTGCCATCACCACTATTCTGAATGAGCAGTTCTTC.

This clonotype was seen at least ten times. The V call is TRBV29-1, the J call TRBJ1-2; possibly TRBD1 for D (5 bases). V lost 5 bases to trimming and J lost 3 bases, with 13 bases between them. Germline CDR1 SQVTM, CDR2 ANQGSEA. CDR3 length: 13 amino acids. The CDR3 bases are TGCAGCGTTCGAAACTCGGGGGACTATGGCTACACCTTC. Its translation: CSVRNSGDYGYTF. Based on the CDR3 plus reference TRBV29-1 and TRBJ1-2, the full variable domain is SAVISQKPSRDICQRGTSLTIQCQVDSQVTMMFWYRQQPGQSLTLIATANQGSEATYESGFVIDKFPISRPNLTFSTLTVSNMSPEDSSIYLCSVRNSGDYGYTFGSGTRLTVV.

This chain joins TRBV7-9 and TRBJ2-5; TRBD2 matches at 13 bases. The germline CDR1 and CDR2 sequences are SEHNR and FQNEAQ (reference sequence). CDR3 size: 15 residues. The trim removed 8 bases at V and 5 bases at J, leaving 8 bases unmatched. Here the CDR3 DNA reads TGTGCCAGCTCACCACCGACTAGCGGGAGGGAGACCCAGTACTTC. It codes for CASSPPTSGRETQYF. The full variable domain, rest sourced from reference TRBV7-9 and TRBJ2-5, is DTGVSQNPRHKITKRGQNVTFRCDPISEHNRLYWYRQTLGQGPEFLTYFQNEAQLEKSRLLSDRFSAERPKGSFSTLEIQRTEQGDSAMYLCASSPPTSGRETQYFGPGTRLLVL.

This clonotype was detected many times. The V and J genes are TRBV5-1 and TRBJ1-6; D is possibly TRBD1 (5 bases). The V gene's germline CDR1 is SGHRS and CDR2 YFSETQ. The CDR3 extends over 15 amino acids. Deletions cut 4 bases from V and 1 base from J, with 9 bases between. The CDR3 is CASSPGLSYNSPLHF. The CDR3 region has the DNA TGCGCCAGCAGCCCGGGACTGTCCTATAATTCACCCCTCCACTTT.

This clonotype was counted a single time. The V call is TRBV29-1, the J call TRBJ2-6; a possible D gene is TRBD1 (5 bases). The V end lost 7 bases, the J end lost 4 bases, and 5 bases lay between the germline ends. This CDR3 is built from 11 residues. CDR1 and CDR2 from the germline V gene are SQVTM and ANQGSEA. CDR3 DNA sequence: TGCAGCGGACAGGGGGCCAACGTCCTGACTTTC. Translated: CSGQGANVLTF.

This chain joins TRBV9 and TRBJ1-4; D call uncertain. Germline V gives CDR1 SGDLS, CDR2 YYNGEE. The CDR3 totals 15 residues. Trimming stripped 2 bases from V and 2 bases from J, with 10 bases between. This CDR3 reads CASSVWVGTNEKLFF. CDR3 DNA sequence: TGTGCCAGCAGCGTTTGGGTAGGCACTAATGAAAAACTGTTTTTT.

This sequence joins TRBV20-1 and TRBJ1-4; D ambiguous. This CDR3 region has 13 residues. Trimming took 4 bases from V and 7 from J, leaving 13 bases between them. Germline CDR1 reads DFQATT; CDR2 reads SNEGSKA (reference sequence). DNA of the CDR3: TGCAGTGCTATATCAGGCGATCGTGAAAAACTGTTTTTT. Protein: CSAISGDREKLFF.

The chain employs TRBV15 and TRBJ1-3; D is unresolved. The germline CDR1 and CDR2 sequences are LNHNV and YYDKDF (reference sequence). This CDR3 contains 13 residues. V dropped 1 base and J dropped 4 bases, with 5 bases sitting between them. Here the CDR3 DNA reads TGTGCCACCAGCAGAGTGGCGGGAAACACCATATATTTT. It translates to CATSRVAGNTIYF.

The chain combines TRBV7-2 with TRBJ1-6; D is unclear. Trimming took off 3 bases at V and 7 bases at J, with 10 bases between the two ends. This CDR3 has 14 residues. The V gene's germline CDR1 is SGHTA and CDR2 FQGNSA. The CDR3 region is CASSLELENSPLHF. The CDR3 bases are TGTGCCAGCAGCTTGGAACTGGAGAATTCACCCCTCCACTTT.

In its sample, this clonotype was seen a few times. V is TRBV29-1 and J is TRBJ1-2; possible D gene TRBD1, 5 bases. The germline CDR1 and CDR2 sequences are SQVTM and ANQGSEA. Between the trimmed V and J ends, which lost 8 bases and 3 bases, there was a span of 13 bases. This CDR3 is built from 12 residues. The CDR3 reads CSSLTGDYGYTF. The CDR3, as DNA: TGCAGCAGTTTGACGGGGGACTATGGCTACACCTTC.

This chain connects TRBV12-3 or TRBV12-4 to TRBJ2-2, with no clear D. V was cut by 6 bases and J by 4 bases, with 15 bases left in between. The CDR3 covers 15 residues. CDR3 sequence: CASSRRESGTGELFF. CDR3 in DNA: TGTGCCAGCAGCCGCCGTGAGTCCGGCACCGGGGAGCTGTTTTTT.

This clonotype was picked up many times. The chain has TRBV10-1 and TRBJ2-7; no clear D. V gave up 0 bases and J gave up 7 bases, with 13 bases separating them. The V gene's germline CDR1 is WNHNN and CDR2 SYGVQD (reference sequence). The CDR3 totals 14 residues. The CDR3 nucleotides are TGCGCCAGCAGTGAGTCACCTACTAATTGGGAGCAGTACTTC. This codes for CASSESPTNWEQYF.

The chain links TRBV5-4 to TRBJ2-5; TRBD1 matches at 10 bases. CDR1 is SGHNT, CDR2 YYREEE, per germline (reference sequence). The CDR3 contains 14 residues. J lost 5 bases, V lost 5 bases, and 6 bases had no gene match. CDR3 in amino acids: CASRPDRGHETQYF. CDR3 in DNA: TGTGCCAGCAGACCTGACAGGGGGCATGAGACCCAGTACTTC.

This clonotype was detected only a few times. Given a much more abundant clone one base away, this may be a read error. This chain connects TRBV7-8 to TRBJ2-5, with D uncertain. This CDR3 is built from 11 residues. Between the trimmed V and J ends, which lost 3 bases and 7 bases, there was a span of 6 bases. The germline V gene encodes CDR1 SGHVS and CDR2 FQNEAQ. The CDR3 coding sequence is TGTGCCAGCAGCTTGTTCGGGACCCAGTACTTC. Amino acid sequence: CASSLFGTQYF.

This clonotype was picked up a small number of times. The CDR3 coding sequence is TGTGCCAGCTCACCTACAGAGCTGGGAGGCTACACCTTC. This encodes CASSPTELGGYTF. The genes are TRBV2 and TRBJ1-2; D gene ambiguous. This CDR3 has 13 residues. CDR1 SNHLY and CDR2 FYNNEI come from the germline V gene. V was clipped by 8 bases and J by 8 bases, with 18 bases between them. Combining the CDR3 with reference TRBV2 and TRBJ1-2 gives the whole variable domain EPEVTQTPSHQVTQMGQEVILRCVPISNHLYFYWYRQILGQKVEFLVSFYNNEISEKSEIFDDQFSVERPDGSNFTLKIRSTKLEDSAMYFCASSPTELGGYTFGSGTRLTVV.

The rearrangement links TRBV7-9 to TRBJ1-2; 9 bases fit TRBD1. The trim removed 8 bases at V and 5 bases at J, leaving 12 bases unmatched. This CDR3 is built from 15 residues. The germline V gene has CDR1 SEHNR and CDR2 FQNEAQ (reference sequence). CDR3 residues: CASSPGDRVEYGYTF. Here the CDR3 DNA reads TGTGCCAGCTCACCCGGGGACAGGGTTGAATATGGCTACACCTTC.

The chain employs TRBV7-9 and TRBJ2-5, with D hard to call. Trimming pared 6 bases from V and 0 bases from J, leaving 20 bases between. The CDR3 is made up of 17 amino acids. Germline V gene lookup returns CDR1 SEHNR and CDR2 FQNEAQ (reference sequence). CDR3 amino acids: CASSSAKRLPYQETQYF. In DNA, the CDR3 is TGTGCCAGCAGTTCAGCCAAGAGACTCCCGTACCAAGAGACCCAGTACTTC.

The chain joins TRBV7-3 to TRBJ2-2, with 9 bases lining up with TRBD1. CDR1 is SGHTA and CDR2 is FQGTGA in the germline V gene. The V and J ends lost 5 bases and 6 bases, in that order; junction bases with no gene match: 7. The CDR3 length is 15 residues. This CDR3 reads CASSKWDRDPGELFF. The CDR3 DNA follows: TGTGCCAGCAGCAAGTGGGACAGGGATCCCGGGGAGCTGTTTTTT.

This clonotype was recorded many times. This chain uses TRBV7-3 with TRBJ2-5; no reliable D call. Looked up from germline, CDR1 is SGHTA and CDR2 is FQGTGA. CDR3 length equals 13 residues. Trimming shortened V by 2 bases and J by 5 bases, and 9 bases separated the two germline ends. As DNA, the CDR3 is TGTGCCAGCAGCTTAGTCCGCGCTGAGACCCAGTACTTC. It is translated as CASSLVRAETQYF.

Note on this clonotype: This CDR3 fails to terminate in the conserved phenylalanine or tryptophan, so it likely reflects a read error. It is unclear where the CDR3 begins or ends on the DNA, so no DNA is shown, and the CDR3 is as TCRdb lists it. CDR3 amino acids: CSARGSLGL. The gene calls are TRBV20-1 and TRBJ2-5. Germline V gene sequence: CDR1 DFQATT, CDR2 SNEGSKA (reference sequence). 9 amino acids form the CDR3, both terminal residues included.

This clonotype has at least ten counts. The chain combines TRBV12-3 or TRBV12-4 with TRBJ2-7, with 9 bases that match TRBD1. The CDR3 runs to 14 residues. Trimming took 7 bases from V and 2 from J; bases not matched to a gene: 6. The CDR3 DNA reads TGTGCCAGCACCTTGGGACAGGGTACCTACGAGCAGTACTTC. Its protein product is CASTLGQGTYEQYF.

This clonotype was seen at least ten times. The chain recombines TRBV12-3 or TRBV12-4 with TRBJ2-5, with a weak D call TRBD1 (6 bases). V lost 6 bases, J lost 2 bases, and 7 bases lay in between. The CDR3 has 12 residues. The CDR3 DNA is TGTGCCAGCAGAGGACAGCAAGAGACCCAGTACTTC. Protein: CASRGQQETQYF.